This passage covers 2 T cell receptor beta chains from one sample sequenced in a study of blood T cells in healthy people across ages. It was with a sample-barcoded 5' primer and a J-beta primer mix that a second PCR of about 6 to 12 cycles was run. One entry per CDR3 protein results from TCRdb running MiXCR on the 5' RACE reads. The profile shows approximately 780,000 distinct CDR3 sequences, roughly 26% of them singletons. These data also formed part of another study, on T cells of mothers and their children.

The sequenced sample was blood. These receptors were taken from a boy between 10 and 17 years old in good health.

The J gene is TRBJ1-2, the V gene TRBV10-3; 8 positions match TRBD1. Per the germline V gene, CDR1 is ENHRY and CDR2 is SYGVKD. Trimming cost V 8 bases and J 7 bases; bases outside gene matches: 9. This CDR3 has 13 residues. The CDR3 region is CAIEAGQEAGYTF. As DNA, the CDR3 is TGTGCCATCGAAGCGGGACAGGAGGCTGGCTACACCTTC.

This clonotype was seen a handful of times. CDR3 DNA sequence: TGCGCCAGCAGCCAACTCTCCGTGCAGACCGATGAGCAGTTCTTC. The encoded protein is CASSQLSVQTDEQFF. V and J are TRBV4-1 and TRBJ2-1; D unresolved. CDR1 and CDR2 (germline): MGHRA, YSYEKL. CDR3 length: 15 residues. Between the trimmed V and J ends, which lost 2 bases and 8 bases, there was a span of 16 bases.